The clone carrying this TCR beta chain appeared once. Assay: immunoSEQ multiplex PCR; the TCRdb copy retains only in-frame clones and omits some. The table records roughly 94,000 clones, approximately 84% of them present only once. These data originate in a study of control samples from healthy donors and cancer patients. The CDR3 length is 15 residues. V shed 4 bases, J shed 4 bases, and the junction held 6 bases outside the gene matches. CDR1 is KGHDR and CDR2 is SFDVKD in the germline V gene. Input material: PBMCs. This rearrangement joins TRBV24-1 to TRBJ2-5; 9 bases align to TRBD1. The receptor's source is a man between 65 and 79 years old with lung cancer. CDR3 region: CATSDRDRAGETQYF. CDR3 sequence (DNA): TGTGCCACCAGTGACCGGGACAGGGCGGGAGAGACCCAGTACTTC.